This T cell receptor beta chain was obtained from a study of beta chain features in type 1 diabetes. Study in general: Cell yields, gender and age were similar in healthy donors and patients. Study-wide findings and caveats: Within patients, naive, central memory and Treg TCRB repertoires seemed more similar than within healthy donors.

With respect to this clone: Its matching antigen is unknown.

Averaging approximately 120 mL, one heparinised blood draw came from each individual donor. The authors sorted CD4+ naive, central memory, regulatory and stem cell-like memory cells via CD45RO/CCR7/CD25/CD127/CD95/CD27. The entirety of the isolated RNA underwent reverse transcription, so expressed TCRB transcripts were sequenced. TCRdb keeps only in-frame clones here, not all; method: immunoSEQ multiplex PCR. Here the sample spans 350,000 to 450,000 clones, 14% being singletons. The germline V and J ends were trimmed by 4 bases and 5 bases, with 17 bases remaining between them. Germline V gene data show CDR1 as SNHLY and CDR2 as FYNNEI. This CDR3 is built from 16 residues.

Sequencing was performed on naive CD4+ T cells from blood. The chain joins TRBV2 to TRBJ2-2; the D gene is possibly TRBD2 (5 bases). This receptor was identified in a man younger than 40 in good health. The CDR3 is CASSGLTTPRTGELFF. CDR3 bases: TGTGCCAGCAGTGGATTGACTACCCCGAGAACCGGGGAGCTGTTTTTT.